This TCR beta chain was sequenced during a study of shared clonotypes between healthy human individuals. This clone was seen a single time. All of the donors resided in Nashville, Tennessee, and each was a Caucasian adult. Sequencing was performed with immunoSEQ multiplex PCR; in TCRdb, only in-frame clones are kept and a portion is missing. The data contain 530,000 or so clones, 75% to 80% of them singletons. The sample taken for sequencing was PBMCs. This receptor was taken from a woman aged 40 to 55 in good health. Some clones in this sample may be carry-over from other donors' samples.

CDR3 protein: CAWGLQGLDVLTF. DNA of the CDR3: TGTGCCTGGGGACTCCAAGGGCTCGACGTCCTGACTTTC. The gene calls are TRBV30 and TRBJ2-6, with D possibly being TRBD2 (5 bases). Trimming shortened V by 5 bases and J by 11 bases, and 16 bases separated the two germline ends. Germline V gene lookup returns CDR1 GTSNPN and CDR2 SVGIG (reference sequence). CDR3 size: 13 residues.